One TCR beta chain is described in this entry. Its target is unknown. V lost 1 base and J 4 bases, leaving 10 bases between the germline ends. Germline V gene data show CDR1 as SGHTA and CDR2 as FQGNSA. CDR3 length: 14 residues. The record originates from a study of T cells after yellow fever vaccination. The wider study: Any fraction with a low cell number was prepared using SMART-Seq v4 Ultra Low Input.

Researchers made TCR cDNA using 5'RACE template switching, and this step added a universal primer site and UMIs. TCRdb analysed the 5' RACE reads with MiXCR anew, one entry per CDR3 protein. The top ten clones hold under 3.5% of a sample with hundreds of thousands of distinct CDR3 sequences, 5.2% of them seen once. Study-level results: Some clonotypes were seen in both the CD4 and the CD8 compartments. These made up a small share and likely arose from convergent recombination. Secondary responses were weaker yet peaked faster, day 5 versus 15.

This TCR derives from a man aged 18-30 years who received the YFV17D yellow fever vaccine. The sample in question was CD4+ T cells sorted from PBMCs, obtained on the day of the yellow fever booster vaccination. The chain joins TRBV7-2 to TRBJ1-2; D call uncertain. The DNA of the CDR3 is TGTGCCAGCAGCTTAGACAGAACCACCTATGGCTACACCTTC. This encodes CASSLDRTTYGYTF.